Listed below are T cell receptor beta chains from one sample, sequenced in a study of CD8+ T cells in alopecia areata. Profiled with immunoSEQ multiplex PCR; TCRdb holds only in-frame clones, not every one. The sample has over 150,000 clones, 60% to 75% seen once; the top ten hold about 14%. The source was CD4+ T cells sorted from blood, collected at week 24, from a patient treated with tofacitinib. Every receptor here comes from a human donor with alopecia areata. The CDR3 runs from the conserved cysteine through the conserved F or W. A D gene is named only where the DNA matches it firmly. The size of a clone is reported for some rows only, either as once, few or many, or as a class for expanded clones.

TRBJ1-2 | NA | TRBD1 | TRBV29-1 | TGCAGCGTTGAGCGGGGACAGACCAAGAAGACTAACTATGGCTACACCTTC | CSVERGQTKKTNYGYTF
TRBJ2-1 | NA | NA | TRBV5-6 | TGTGCCAGCAGCTTGGTCCGGACGAATGAGCAGTTCTTC | CASSLVRTNEQFF
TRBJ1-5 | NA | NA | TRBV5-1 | TGCGCCAGCAGCTTGGCGGTCCAGGGGTACAATCAGCCCCAGCATTTT | CASSLAVQGYNQPQHF
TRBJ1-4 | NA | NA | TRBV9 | TGTGCCAGCAGCGTAGGACCTGGGCGTTTCACCGAAAAACTGTTTTTT | CASSVGPGRFTEKLFF
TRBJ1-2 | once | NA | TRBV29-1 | TGCAGCGTCAGTAGTGGGGAGGACTATGGCTACACCTTC | CSVSSGEDYGYTF
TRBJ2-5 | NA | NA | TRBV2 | TGTGCCAGCGAACGGGTGGGCAGCCAAGAGACCCAGTACTTC | CASERVGSQETQYF
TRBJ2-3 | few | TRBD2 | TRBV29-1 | TGCAGCGTCTTAGCGGGGGGAAGCACAGATACGCAGTATTTT | CSVLAGGSTDTQYF
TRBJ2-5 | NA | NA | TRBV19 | TGTGCCAGTAGTACGGGTCTCCAGGGGACCCAGTACTTC | CASSTGLQGTQYF
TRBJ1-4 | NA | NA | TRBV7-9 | TGTGCCAGCAGCTGGAGTTCCGCAACTAATGAAAAACTGTTTTTT | CASSWSSATNEKLFF
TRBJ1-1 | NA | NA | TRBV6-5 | TGTGCCAGCACTTACCACGGTGGCACTGAAGCTTTCTTT | CASTYHGGTEAFF
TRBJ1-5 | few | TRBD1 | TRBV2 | TGTGCCAGCAGGGAACGGACAGGGGGCGGGAGCAATCAGCCCCAGCATTTT | CASRERTGGGSNQPQHF
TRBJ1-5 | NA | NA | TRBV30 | TGTGCCTGGAGTGTCCACAAGCGGAATCAGCCCCAGCATTTT | CAWSVHKRNQPQHF
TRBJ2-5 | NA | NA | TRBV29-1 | TGCAGCGTGGGCGAGTGGGGGCAAGAGACCCAGTACTTC | CSVGEWGQETQYF
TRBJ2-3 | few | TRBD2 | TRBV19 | TGTGCCAGTAGTATGGGACTACTAACAGATACGCAGTATTTT | CASSMGLLTDTQYF
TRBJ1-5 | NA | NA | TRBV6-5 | TGTGCCAGCAGTTACTCTGGGGGAAATCAGCCCCAGCATTTT | CASSYSGGNQPQHF
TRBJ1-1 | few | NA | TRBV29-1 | TGCAGCGTTGAAGTCCCAAGGCGGGGAAGGGACACTGAAGCTTTCTTT | CSVEVPRRGRDTEAFF
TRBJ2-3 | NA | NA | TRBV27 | TGTGCCAGCAGCTCACATGATTCAGATAGAATGGAGTATTTT | CASSSHDSDRMEYF
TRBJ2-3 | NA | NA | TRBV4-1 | TGCGCCAGCAGCCAAGATCCGGGTATCCGGGGGGATACGCAGTATTTT | CASSQDPGIRGDTQYF
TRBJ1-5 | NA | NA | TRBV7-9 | TGTGCCAGCAGCTTAGCCCAGGAGCCCCAGCATTTT | CASSLAQEPQHF
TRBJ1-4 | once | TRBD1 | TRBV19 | TGTGCCAGTAGTACAGGGGGCGGACTCAATGAAAAACTGTTTTTT | CASSTGGGLNEKLFF
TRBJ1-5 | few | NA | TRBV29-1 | TGCAGCGCCGGGGACCGCAATCAGCCCCAGCATTTT | CSAGDRNQPQHF
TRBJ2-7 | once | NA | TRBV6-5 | TGTGCCAGCAGTTACAGGGGAGAGGAGCAGTACTTC | CASSYRGEEQYF
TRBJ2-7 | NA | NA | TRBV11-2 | TGTGCCAGCAGTGAAAACTACGAGCAGTACTTC | CASSENYEQYF
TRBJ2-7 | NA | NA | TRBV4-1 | TGCGCCAGCAGCCATTACAAGGGGCCCGACCTCAACTACGAGCAGTACTTC | CASSHYKGPDLNYEQYF
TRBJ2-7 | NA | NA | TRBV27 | TGTGCCAGCAGTTTAATGCCAGGCGCCTACGAGCAGTACTTC | CASSLMPGAYEQYF
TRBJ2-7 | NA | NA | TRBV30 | TGTGCCTGGAAGGGGGTACGGCCCTACGAGCAGTACTTC | CAWKGVRPYEQYF
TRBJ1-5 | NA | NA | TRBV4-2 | TGTGCCAGCAGCCAAGATCAGTTTCTCCTCGGTCAGCCCCAGCATTTT | CASSQDQFLLGQPQHF
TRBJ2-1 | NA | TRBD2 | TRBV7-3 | TGTGCCAGCAGCTTAAGCCCCGCACTAGCGGGGGTGTACAATGAGCAGTTCTTC | CASSLSPALAGVYNEQFF
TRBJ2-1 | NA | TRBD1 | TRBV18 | TGTGCCAGCTCACCACCCGGACAGGGGGGTTCCTACAATGAGCAGTTCTTC | CASSPPGQGGSYNEQFF
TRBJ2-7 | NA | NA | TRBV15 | TGTGCCACCAGCAGGGACACCTACTACGAGCAGTACTTC | CATSRDTYYEQYF
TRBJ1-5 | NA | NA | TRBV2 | TGTGCCAGTTCAGGGGCGGGCATACAGCCCCAGCATTTT | CASSGAGIQPQHF
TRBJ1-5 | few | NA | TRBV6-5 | TGTGCCAGCAGCCCTCTTCTTAGCAATCAGCCCCAGCATTTT | CASSPLLSNQPQHF
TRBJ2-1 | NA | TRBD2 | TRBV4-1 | TGCGCCAGCAGCCAAGCCCCTAGCGGGAGCTACAATGAGCAGTTCTTC | CASSQAPSGSYNEQFF
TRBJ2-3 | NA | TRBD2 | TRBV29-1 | TGCAGCGTGGGAGCGGGGGGGACAAATACGCAGTATTTT | CSVGAGGTNTQYF
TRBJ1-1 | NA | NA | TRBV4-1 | TGCGCCAGCAGCCAATCGTACATGAACACTGAAGCTTTCTTT | CASSQSYMNTEAFF
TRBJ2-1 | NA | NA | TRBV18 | TGTGCCAGCTCACCACGACGGGACAATGAGCAGTTCTTC | CASSPRRDNEQFF
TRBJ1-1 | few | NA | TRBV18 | TGTGCCAGCTCCCTCCGAACTGAAGCTTTCTTT | CASSLRTEAFF
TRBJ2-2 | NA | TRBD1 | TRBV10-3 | TGTGCCATCAGTGAGGCCGGGACAGGGGCCGGGGAGCTGTTTTTT | CAISEAGTGAGELFF
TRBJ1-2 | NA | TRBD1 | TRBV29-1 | TGCAGCGTGGAGATCACGGGGCAGGGGGAAGGCTACACCTTC | CSVEITGQGEGYTF
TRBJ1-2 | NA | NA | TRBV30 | TGTGCCTGGAGCCAGGGTCTGGCCTATGGCTACACCTTC | CAWSQGLAYGYTF
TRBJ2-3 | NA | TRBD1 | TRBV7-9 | TGTGCCAGCAGGCGACAGGGGCCCACAGATACGCAGTATTTT | CASRRQGPTDTQYF
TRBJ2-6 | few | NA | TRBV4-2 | TGTGCCAGCAGCCAAGTGGGAAGGGGAAACTCTGGGGCCAACGTCCTGACTTTC | CASSQVGRGNSGANVLTF